This passage covers 32 T cell receptor beta chains from one sample sequenced in a study of cytomegalovirus exposure and HLA in healthy donors. PCR employed 60 Vbeta and 13 Jbeta primers. Some clones are missing from TCRdb's copy, which holds only in-frame ones; the method was immunoSEQ multiplex PCR. Of about 140,000 clones in the sample, 78% are singletons; the top ten hold 2.5% to 3%. Sequencing was performed on PBMCs. Every receptor here comes from a female donor in good health and CMV-seronegative.

The chain employs TRBV4-2 and TRBJ1-6, with D unclear. The germline CDR1 and CDR2 sequences are LGHNA and YNFKEQ. With 0 bases removed from V and 1 base from J, the gap between germline ends came to 16 bases. CDR3 length: 19 amino acids. CDR3: CASSQDPGGFGSYNSPLHF. The CDR3 DNA sequence: TGTGCCAGCAGCCAAGATCCAGGAGGGTTTGGGTCCTATAATTCACCCCTCCACTTT.

The chain has TRBV5-6 and TRBJ2-1, with TRBD2 identical over 16 bases. The CDR3 runs 17 residues. Germline loops: CDR1 SGHDT, CDR2 YYEEEE. The V segment lost 3 bases and the J segment 2 bases; nucleotides outside the gene matches: 2. The CDR3 region is CASSWGLAGGTYNEQFF. In DNA form, the CDR3 reads TGTGCCAGCAGCTGGGGACTAGCGGGGGGGACCTACAATGAGCAGTTCTTC.

The chain employs TRBV2 and TRBJ2-1, with 14 bases that match TRBD2. CDR1 is SNHLY, CDR2 FYNNEI, per germline. V was pared by 6 bases and J by 6 bases, with 4 bases of the junction left unmatched. The CDR3 sequence is 15 residues long. Here the CDR3 DNA reads TGTGCCAGCAGGGGGGGACTAGCGGGGGCCAATGAGCAGTTCTTC. This sequence encodes CASRGGLAGANEQFF.

The CDR3 reads CSARDRLETDTQYF. The CDR3 coding sequence is TGCAGCGCCCGGGACAGGCTAGAAACAGATACGCAGTATTTT. The chain recombines TRBV29-1 with TRBJ2-3, with TRBD1 matching over 8 bases. The CDR3 has 14 amino acids. The germline gives CDR1 SQVTM, CDR2 ANQGSEA. V dropped 7 bases and J dropped 3; count of bases not matched to a gene: 9.

The chain links TRBV2 to TRBJ2-1, with a possible D match to TRBD2 (6 bases). The CDR3 totals 14 residues. With 7 bases removed from V and 0 bases from J, the gap between germline ends came to 10 bases. Germline CDR1 reads SNHLY; CDR2 reads FYNNEI. CDR3 nucleotides: TGTGCCAGCACTCCCGGGGGCTCCTACAATGAGCAGTTCTTC. The encoded protein is CASTPGGSYNEQFF.

The chain uses TRBV28 and TRBJ1-6; D is unclear. This CDR3 spans 14 amino acids. The V gene lost 3 bases and the J gene lost 10 bases, with 13 bases spanning the gap. CDR1 MDHEN and CDR2 SYDVKM come from the germline V gene. The CDR3, as DNA: TGTGCCAGCAGTTTCGCGGGAGTGGGATCACCCCTCCACTTT. Encoded protein: CASSFAGVGSPLHF.

V and J are TRBV7-9 and TRBJ2-1; D is uncertain. Trimming removed 1 base at V and 1 base at J, with 8 bases between. Germline loops: CDR1 SEHNR, CDR2 FQNEAQ (reference sequence). The CDR3 runs 15 residues. The CDR3 DNA follows: TGTGCCAGCAGCTTAGTTTTAACTTCCTACAATGAGCAGTTCTTC. The encoded protein is CASSLVLTSYNEQFF.

This clone has just one count. The chain recombines TRBV27 with TRBJ2-7; D is possibly TRBD1 (5 bases). The CDR3 spans 13 residues. V lost 6 bases to trimming and J lost 1 base, with 10 bases between them. Looked up from germline, CDR1 is MNHEY and CDR2 is SMNVEV (reference sequence). The CDR3 sequence: CASRGQGSYEQYF. The CDR3 DNA reads as TGTGCCAGCAGGGGGCAGGGATCCTACGAGCAGTACTTC.

With regard to this clone: The sample holds other DNA sequences that translate to the same CDR3. The chain is built from TRBV11-3 and TRBJ1-1, with D maybe TRBD1 (5 bases). V was pared by 5 bases and J by 4 bases, with 11 bases between. The germline V gene encodes CDR1 SGHNT and CDR2 YENEEA. This CDR3 region has 13 residues. For the CDR3, the DNA is TGTGCCAGCAGCCCTACGGGGGGCACTGAAGCTTTCTTT. Translated: CASSPTGGTEAFF.

The CDR3 sequence is CASSDGGGYGYTF. CDR3 bases: TGTGCCAGCAGTGACGGGGGAGGCTATGGCTACACCTTC. This rearrangement joins TRBV6-4 to TRBJ1-2; D perhaps matches TRBD1 (5 bases). In germline, CDR1 is MRHNA, CDR2 SNTAGT. CDR3 length: 13 amino acids. V was pared by 2 bases and J by 4 bases, with 8 bases between.

This clone was picked up a small number of times. The chain carries TRBV28 and TRBJ2-6; D perhaps matches TRBD1 (6 bases). V lost 6 bases, J lost 0 bases, and 9 bases lay in between. Germline CDR1 and CDR2: MDHEN and SYDVKM. The CDR3 loop spans 15 amino acids. The CDR3 DNA sequence: TGTGCCAGCAGGTCAGGGGTCTCTGGGGCCAACGTCCTGACTTTC. Protein sequence: CASRSGVSGANVLTF.

This clone was seen just once. V and J are TRBV6-5 and TRBJ2-7; D perhaps matches TRBD1 (5 bases). CDR3 length: 14 residues. Looked up from germline, CDR1 is MNHEY and CDR2 is SVGAGI. V was clipped by 5 bases and J by 2 bases, with 13 bases between them. As DNA, the CDR3 is TGTGCCAGCAGTGAAAGGGGTGCTCCCTACGAGCAGTACTTC. It specifies CASSERGAPYEQYF.

Details on this clone: A junction end diverges from the germline sequence, so it may reflect a read error. The chain recombines TRBV10-2 with TRBJ1-2, with D unclear. CDR1 is WSHSY and CDR2 is SAAADI in the germline V gene. The length of the CDR3 is 15 residues. This CDR3 reads CASSIGEGFNYGYPF. CDR3 nucleotide sequence: TGCGCCAGCAGTATTGGGGAGGGCTTTAACTATGGCTACCCCTTC.

CDR3 region: CASSWTGQETQYF. The CDR3 bases are TGTGCCAGTAGTTGGACAGGGCAAGAGACCCAGTACTTC. The chain recombines TRBV19 with TRBJ2-5, with TRBD1 matching over 8 bases. V was pared by 5 bases and J by 2 bases, with 1 base of the junction left unmatched. Germline V gene data show CDR1 as LNHDA and CDR2 as SQIVND (reference sequence). The CDR3 runs 13 residues.

This clone has a handful of counts. The chain links TRBV27 to TRBJ2-7; 10 nucleotides match TRBD1. The CDR3 runs to 14 residues. V trimming: 8 bases; J trimming: 1 base; junction bases outside the gene matches: 5. Germline V gene data show CDR1 as MNHEY and CDR2 as SMNVEV (reference sequence). The CDR3 nucleotides read TGTGCCAGCCACGGACAGGGGGTGTCCTACGAGCAGTACTTC. Encoded protein: CASHGQGVSYEQYF.

This sequence joins TRBV19 and TRBJ2-2; D call uncertain. Germline CDR1 and CDR2: LNHDA and SQIVND (reference sequence). The V end lost 5 bases, the J end lost 5 bases, and 9 bases lay between the germline ends. CDR3 length: 13 residues. In nucleotides, the CDR3 is TGTGCCAGTAGTCTAGTACAAACCGGGGAGCTGTTTTTT. Translated, it gives CASSLVQTGELFF.

J is TRBJ1-2 and V is TRBV5-1; D uncertain. V was trimmed by 0 bases and J by 4 bases, leaving 10 bases between them. This CDR3 is 14 amino acids long. CDR1 is SGHRS, CDR2 YFSETQ, per germline. CDR3 loop: CASSLEPTSYGYTF. For the CDR3, the DNA is TGCGCCAGCAGCTTGGAACCGACATCCTATGGCTACACCTTC.

On this clone itself: One junction end disagrees with the germline gene, perhaps due to a read error. J is TRBJ2-3 and V is TRBV9; 10 bases line up with TRBD1. CDR3 length equals 15 residues. Per the germline V gene, CDR1 is SGDLS and CDR2 is YYNGEE. CDR3 coding DNA: TGTGCCGGCAGTCGACAGGGGGCGACCACAGATACGCAGTATTTT. Residues: CAGSRQGATTDTQYF.

Details on this clone: A junction boundary mismatches the germline segment, possibly from a read error. The rearrangement joins TRBV7-9 to TRBJ1-5; weak D call: TRBD1 (5 bases). CDR1 is SEHNR, CDR2 FQNEAQ, per germline (reference sequence). The CDR3 loop spans 12 amino acids. The CDR3 spells CSSSYTGQPQHF. CDR3 in DNA: TGTTCCAGCAGTTACACAGGCCAGCCCCAGCATTTT.

CDR3 residues: CASSLGRNSYYGYTF. CDR3 bases: TGTGCCAGCAGCTTAGGAAGGAACAGCTACTATGGCTACACCTTC. The chain carries TRBV7-2 and TRBJ1-2; D not certain. Germline V CDR1 and CDR2: SGHTA, FQGNSA. The CDR3 covers 15 residues. With 1 base removed from V and 3 bases from J, the gap between germline ends came to 12 bases.

The chain combines TRBV7-2 with TRBJ1-3; possible D gene TRBD1, 6 bases. This CDR3 has 15 amino acids. V lost 6 bases to trimming and J lost 4 bases, with 16 bases between them. The germline CDR1 and CDR2 sequences are SGHTA and FQGNSA. The CDR3 bases are TGTGCCAGCAGTCGCCTAGCGGGGGCAGGAAACACCATATATTTT. Protein sequence: CASSRLAGAGNTIYF.

This rearrangement joins TRBV7-3 to TRBJ2-5, with D unresolved. This CDR3 comprises 13 residues. Trimming left V 0 bases short and J 5 bases short, with 7 bases between. In germline, CDR1 is SGHTA, CDR2 FQGTGA. The CDR3 spells CASSLTRYETQYF. CDR3 nucleotide sequence: TGTGCCAGCAGCTTAACGAGATATGAGACCCAGTACTTC.

This clone has more than one count but fewer than ten. The rearrangement joins TRBV2 to TRBJ1-4; 7 nucleotides align to TRBD1. Losses at the gene ends were 6 bases for V and 6 bases for J; bases not matched to a gene: 10. The CDR3 totals 15 residues. Germline CDR1 is SNHLY and CDR2 is FYNNEI. The CDR3 sequence is CASRARTGRDEKLFF. The CDR3 DNA reads TGTGCCAGCAGAGCCAGGACAGGAAGAGATGAAAAACTGTTTTTT. The whole variable domain, remainder taken from reference TRBV2 and TRBJ1-4, is EPEVTQTPSHQVTQMGQEVILRCVPISNHLYFYWYRQILGQKVEFLVSFYNNEISEKSEIFDDQFSVERPDGSNFTLKIRSTKLEDSAMYFCASRARTGRDEKLFFGSGTQLSVL.

This clone was seen once. The chain couples TRBV7-8 to TRBJ1-4; no clear D gene. The V end lost 5 bases, the J end lost 2 bases, and 15 bases lay between the germline ends. This CDR3 is 16 amino acids long. Germline-derived CDR1 and CDR2 are SGHVS and FQNEAQ. The CDR3: CASSPGIGFTNEKLFF. The DNA of the CDR3 is TGTGCCAGCAGCCCGGGTATTGGTTTCACTAATGAAAAACTGTTTTTT.

CDR3 DNA sequence: TGTGCCAGCAGCCAACACAGGGTGATGGGGTCCTACAATGAGCAGTTCTTC. This gives the protein CASSQHRVMGSYNEQFF. The chain has TRBV14 and TRBJ2-1, with TRBD1 as a possible D gene (6 bases). The CDR3 runs 17 residues. V lost 2 bases and J 1 base, leaving 15 bases between the germline ends. Germline loops: CDR1 SGHDN, CDR2 FVKESK.

This chain connects TRBV2 to TRBJ1-2; D is unclear. V lost 9 bases and J lost 2, with 16 bases in between. The CDR3 length is 14 residues. Germline values: CDR1 SNHLY, CDR2 FYNNEI. Here the CDR3 DNA reads TGTGCCAGAGCCCCCTCTAGAACGAACTATGGCTACACCTTC. Its protein is CARAPSRTNYGYTF.

The chain employs TRBV13 and TRBJ2-5; D is perhaps TRBD2 (6 bases). V shed 6 bases and J shed 1 base, with 12 bases lying between them. The CDR3 loop spans 14 amino acids. CDR1 is PRHDT and CDR2 is FYEKMQ in the germline V gene (reference sequence). The chain's CDR3 is CASRRRVVQETQYF. CDR3 DNA sequence: TGTGCCAGCAGGAGGAGGGTAGTCCAAGAGACCCAGTACTTC. The complete variable domain, with remaining parts taken from reference TRBV13 and TRBJ2-5, reads AAGVIQSPRHLIKEKRETATLKCYPIPRHDTVYWYQQGPGQDPQFLISFYEKMQSDKGSIPDRFSAQQFSDYHSELNMSSLELGDSALYFCASRRRVVQETQYFGPGTRLLVL.

This chain connects TRBV6-4 to TRBJ1-2, with 9 bases that match TRBD1. This CDR3 is 13 amino acids long. V was clipped by 0 bases and J by 7 bases; unmatched bases: 0. Looked up from germline, CDR1 is MRHNA and CDR2 is SNTAGT. As DNA, the CDR3 is TGTGCCAGCAGTGACTCGGACAGGGGTGGCTACACCTTC. Its translation is CASSDSDRGGYTF.

The rearrangement uses TRBV2 and TRBJ1-4; 7 positions agree with TRBD1. V was pared by 6 bases and J by 2 bases, with 3 bases of the junction left unmatched. The CDR3 totals 14 residues. Germline V gene sequence: CDR1 SNHLY, CDR2 FYNNEI. DNA of the CDR3: TGTGCCAGCAGCCAGGGGGGCACTAATGAAAAACTGTTTTTT. Its protein product is CASSQGGTNEKLFF. Based on the CDR3 plus reference TRBV2 and TRBJ1-4, the full variable domain is EPEVTQTPSHQVTQMGQEVILRCVPISNHLYFYWYRQILGQKVEFLVSFYNNEISEKSEIFDDQFSVERPDGSNFTLKIRSTKLEDSAMYFCASSQGGTNEKLFFGSGTQLSVL.

The chain is built from TRBV28 and TRBJ2-2, with 7 bases aligning to TRBD2. This CDR3 has 15 residues. After removal of 2 bases from V and 0 bases from J, the junction contained 0 bases not matched to a gene. The germline V gene has CDR1 MDHEN and CDR2 SYDVKM. CDR3 sequence (DNA): TGTGCCAGCAGTTTACTAGCGGCGAACACCGGGGAGCTGTTTTTT. This encodes CASSLLAANTGELFF.

This chain connects TRBV19 to TRBJ1-5, with D hard to call. Between the trimmed V and J ends, which lost 6 bases and 2 bases, there was a span of 14 bases. This CDR3 comprises 15 residues. Per the germline V gene, CDR1 is LNHDA and CDR2 is SQIVND (reference sequence). Here the CDR3 reads CASRGAGEGNQPQHF. CDR3 DNA sequence: TGTGCCAGTAGAGGAGCCGGGGAGGGCAATCAGCCCCAGCATTTT. The full variable domain, rest sourced from reference TRBV19 and TRBJ1-5, is DGGITQSPKYLFRKEGQNVTLSCEQNLNHDAMYWYRQDPGQGLRLIYYSQIVNDFQKGDIAEGYSVSREKKESFPLTVTSAQKNPTAFYLCASRGAGEGNQPQHFGDGTRLSIL.

CDR3 nucleotide sequence: TGTGCCAGCAGTTTCCTCCGCAGGGGCCATCAGCCCCAGCATTTT. Its protein is CASSFLRRGHQPQHF. The chain uses TRBV28 and TRBJ1-5; weak D call: TRBD1 (6 bases). The germline V and J ends were trimmed by 3 bases and 5 bases, with 14 bases remaining between them. CDR3 length: 15 residues. CDR1 MDHEN and CDR2 SYDVKM come from the germline V gene.